Listed here are 13 T cell receptor beta chains from one sample, sequenced in a study of cytomegalovirus exposure and HLA in healthy donors. Sequenced by immunoSEQ multiplex PCR; TCRdb stores in-frame clones only, minus some. The sample lists 120,000 to 150,000 clones; roughly nine tenths were seen once. The sequenced material came from PBMCs. Source of these receptors: a man aged 18-30 years in good health and CMV-seronegative.

The chain links TRBV5-1 to TRBJ2-1; TRBD2 agrees at 11 bases. Looked up from germline, CDR1 is SGHRS and CDR2 is YFSETQ. CDR3 length: 15 residues. V dropped 0 bases and J dropped 9; count of bases not matched to a gene: 5. The CDR3 region has the DNA TGCGCCAGCAGCTTGGGGCTAGCGGGAGGAAGTGAGCAGTTCTTC. Amino acid sequence: CASSLGLAGGSEQFF.

There are a few counts of this clone. The chain links TRBV6-5 to TRBJ1-2, with a tentative D call TRBD1 (5 bases). Per germline, CDR1 MNHEY and CDR2 SVGAGI. V shed 2 bases and J shed 4 bases, with 8 bases lying between them. This CDR3 is 13 amino acids long. This chain's CDR3 is CASSYAGTYGYTF. CDR3 coding DNA: TGTGCCAGCAGTTACGCGGGGACCTATGGCTACACCTTC.

The chain couples TRBV11-2 to TRBJ2-4, with D possibly matching TRBD1 (5 bases). Germline V gene sequence: CDR1 SGHAT, CDR2 FQNNGV. Trimming took off 1 base at V and 7 bases at J, with 11 bases between the two ends. This CDR3 is 14 amino acids long. CDR3: CASSLVAGMNIQYF. DNA of the CDR3: TGTGCCAGCAGCTTAGTGGCAGGGATGAACATTCAGTACTTC.

The chain combines TRBV5-1 with TRBJ2-1, with D uncertain. Germline loops: CDR1 SGHRS, CDR2 YFSETQ. The CDR3 length is 15 residues. Trimming stripped 2 bases from V and 0 bases from J, with 9 bases between. The CDR3 protein is CASSFWRSSYNEQFF. CDR3 nucleotides: TGCGCCAGCAGCTTTTGGAGAAGCTCCTACAATGAGCAGTTCTTC.

This chain connects TRBV28 to TRBJ1-5; D might be TRBD1 (6 bases). CDR1 and CDR2 from the germline V gene are MDHEN and SYDVKM. Trimming took off 6 bases at V and 0 bases at J, with 24 bases between the two ends. CDR3 size: 19 residues. The CDR3 loop reads CASRPNQGQGIYSNQPQHF. The CDR3 coding sequence is TGTGCCAGCAGGCCCAACCAAGGTCAGGGGATCTATAGCAATCAGCCCCAGCATTTT.

The chain employs TRBV15 and TRBJ2-7; 9 bases are a match to TRBD1. Germline V gene sequence: CDR1 LNHNV, CDR2 YYDKDF (reference sequence). The ends lost 8 bases at V and 4 bases at J; junction bases unmatched: 9. The CDR3 is 14 residues long. The CDR3 loop is CATGRDREKYEQYF. As DNA, the CDR3 is TGTGCCACCGGCCGGGACAGGGAAAAATACGAGCAGTACTTC.

The rearrangement joins TRBV27 to TRBJ2-6, with TRBD2 as a possible D gene (5 bases). The germline gives CDR1 MNHEY, CDR2 SMNVEV (reference sequence). The length of the CDR3 is 15 residues. The V end lost 5 bases, the J end lost 4 bases, and 12 bases lay between the germline ends. CDR3 loop: CASSPTSSGANVLTF. In DNA, the CDR3 is TGTGCCAGCAGTCCTACTAGTTCCGGGGCCAACGTCCTGACTTTC.

The V gene is TRBV5-6, the J gene TRBJ2-7; possibly TRBD1 for D (6 bases). Trimming stripped 4 bases from V and 3 bases from J, with 17 bases between. Germline-derived CDR1 and CDR2 are SGHDT and YYEEEE. CDR3 size: 15 residues. The CDR3 coding sequence is TGTGCCAGCAGCCGCCCGATGGGGGCTAACTACGAGCAGTACTTC. Translating gives CASSRPMGANYEQYF.

The chain recombines TRBV7-9 with TRBJ1-2; D perhaps matches TRBD1 (5 bases). The CDR3 has 15 residues. Germline values: CDR1 SEHNR, CDR2 FQNEAQ (reference sequence). V was trimmed by 5 bases and J by 1 base, leaving 14 bases between them. CDR3 residues: CASSGADQGNYGYTF. For the CDR3, the DNA is TGTGCCAGCAGCGGGGCGGACCAGGGTAACTATGGCTACACCTTC.

The chain recombines TRBV15 with TRBJ2-7, with TRBD2 matching over 7 bases. The CDR3 consists of 13 residues. Germline CDR1 is LNHNV and CDR2 is YYDKDF (reference sequence). J gave up 5 bases and V 0 bases, and 1 base lay outside the gene matches. The CDR3 spells CATSRDAGDEQYF. The DNA for the CDR3 is TGTGCCACCAGCAGAGATGCGGGGGACGAGCAGTACTTC.

V usage is TRBV29-1 and J usage is TRBJ2-6, with 7 bases matching TRBD2. Germline CDR1 SQVTM, CDR2 ANQGSEA. This CDR3 contains 14 residues. Unmatched junction bases numbered 2, after V lost 4 bases and J lost 2 bases. The CDR3 coding sequence is TGCAGCGTTGTTGGGGGGGCTGGGGCCAACGTCCTGACTTTC. Translated, it gives CSVVGGAGANVLTF. The whole variable domain, remainder taken from reference TRBV29-1 and TRBJ2-6, is SAVISQKPSRDICQRGTSLTIQCQVDSQVTMMFWYRQQPGQSLTLIATANQGSEATYESGFVIDKFPISRPNLTFSTLTVSNMSPEDSSIYLCSVVGGAGANVLTFGAGSRLTVL.

V gene TRBV7-2 combines with J gene TRBJ2-6; no clear D. The CDR3 has 15 residues. The germline V gene encodes CDR1 SGHTA and CDR2 FQGNSA. The V end was cut by 1 base, the J end by 0 bases, with 4 bases between. The DNA of the CDR3 is TGTGCCAGCAGCTTAGTGGCCTCTGGGGCCAACGTCCTGACTTTC. Its translation is CASSLVASGANVLTF.

The genes are TRBV27 and TRBJ2-1, with D unresolved. The CDR3 totals 15 residues. V was shortened by 7 bases and J by 4 bases, with 17 bases between the two germline ends. Germline V gene lookup returns CDR1 MNHEY and CDR2 SMNVEV (reference sequence). The CDR3 protein is CASTPQLSRYNEQFF. CDR3 DNA: TGTGCCAGCACCCCTCAGCTGTCTAGGTACAATGAGCAGTTCTTC.